This T cell receptor (beta chain) was identified during a study of CD8+ T cells in alopecia areata. Study-level background: Severity was scored as percentage of affected scalp area in treated patients. The study's findings and limits: It was less clear whether patients shared TCRs than it was in mice, possibly because of HLA. Association of baseline CD8+ expansion with response is uncertain owing to one nonresponder.

In the case of this clone: Its antigen is not known.

Between the trimmed V and J ends, which lost 3 bases and 5 bases, there was a span of 7 bases. The CDR3 loop spans 12 amino acids. The germline V gene has CDR1 SEHNR and CDR2 FQNEAQ (reference sequence). Regarding treatment: oral pan-JAK inhibitor, 5-10 mg twice daily. Lesional scalp tissue (obtained by punch biopsy) and peripheral blood were collected from alopecia areata patients. The authors extracted RNA and reverse transcribed it into cDNA as the sequencing template. Profiling relied on immunoSEQ multiplex PCR, and the TCRdb table lists in-frame clones only, not all of them. The top ten hold around 15% of the sample, which has roughly 150,000 clones, 45% to 65% seen once.

The genes are TRBV7-9 and TRBJ2-5; D remains unclear. The receptor's source is a human donor with alopecia areata. The source was CD8+ T cells sorted from blood, collected at week 4, from a patient treated with tofacitinib. As DNA, the CDR3 is TGTGCCAGCAGCTTCGTTGAGGAGACCCAGTACTTC. Encoded protein: CASSFVEETQYF.